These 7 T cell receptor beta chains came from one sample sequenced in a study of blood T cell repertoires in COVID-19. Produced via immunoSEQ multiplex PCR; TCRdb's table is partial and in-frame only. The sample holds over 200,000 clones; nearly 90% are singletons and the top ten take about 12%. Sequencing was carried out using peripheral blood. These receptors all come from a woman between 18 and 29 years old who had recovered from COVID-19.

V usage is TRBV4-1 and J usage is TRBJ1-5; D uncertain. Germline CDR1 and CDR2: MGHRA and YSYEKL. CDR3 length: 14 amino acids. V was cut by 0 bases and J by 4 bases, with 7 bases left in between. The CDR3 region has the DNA TGCGCCAGCAGCCAAGATTCCGGGAATCAGCCCCAGCATTTT. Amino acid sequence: CASSQDSGNQPQHF.

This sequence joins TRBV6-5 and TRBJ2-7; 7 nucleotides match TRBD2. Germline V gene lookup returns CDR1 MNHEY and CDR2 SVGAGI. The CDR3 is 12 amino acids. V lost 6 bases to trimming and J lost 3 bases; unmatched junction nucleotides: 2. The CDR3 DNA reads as TGTGCCAGCAGCCGGACTAGCTACGAGCAGTACTTC. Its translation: CASSRTSYEQYF.

For the CDR3, the DNA is TGTGCCAGCAACCCCGGGCGGGAGGTACCAGATACGCAGTATTTT. Translated: CASNPGREVPDTQYF. This chain links TRBV7-8 with TRBJ2-3; 8 nucleotides line up with TRBD2. J was trimmed by 4 bases and V by 7 bases; bases with no gene match: 10. This CDR3 contains 15 residues. Germline CDR1 SGHVS, CDR2 FQNEAQ.

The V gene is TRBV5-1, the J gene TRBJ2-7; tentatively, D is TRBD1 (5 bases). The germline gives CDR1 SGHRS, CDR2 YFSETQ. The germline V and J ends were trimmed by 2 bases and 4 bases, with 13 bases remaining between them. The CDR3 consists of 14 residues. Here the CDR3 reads CASSFRQNSYEQYF. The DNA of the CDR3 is TGCGCCAGCAGCTTCCGACAGAACTCGTACGAGCAGTACTTC. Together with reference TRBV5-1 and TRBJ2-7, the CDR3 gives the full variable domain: KAGVTQTPRYLIKTRGQQVTLSCSPISGHRSVSWYQQTPGQGLQFLFEYFSETQRNKGNFPGRFSGRQFSNSRSEMNVSTLELGDSALYLCASSFRQNSYEQYFGPGTRLTVT.

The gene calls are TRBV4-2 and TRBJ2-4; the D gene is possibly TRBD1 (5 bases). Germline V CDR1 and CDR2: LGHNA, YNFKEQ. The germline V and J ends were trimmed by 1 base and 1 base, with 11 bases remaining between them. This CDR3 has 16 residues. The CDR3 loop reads CASSQVWGQAKNIQYF. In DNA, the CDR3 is TGTGCCAGCAGCCAAGTATGGGGCCAGGCCAAAAACATTCAGTACTTC.

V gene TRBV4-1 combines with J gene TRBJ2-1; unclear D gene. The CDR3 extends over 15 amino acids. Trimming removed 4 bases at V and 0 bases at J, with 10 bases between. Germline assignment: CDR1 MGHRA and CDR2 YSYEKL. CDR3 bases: TGCGCCAGCAGCCTCGAGCTTAGCTCCTACAATGAGCAGTTCTTC. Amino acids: CASSLELSSYNEQFF.

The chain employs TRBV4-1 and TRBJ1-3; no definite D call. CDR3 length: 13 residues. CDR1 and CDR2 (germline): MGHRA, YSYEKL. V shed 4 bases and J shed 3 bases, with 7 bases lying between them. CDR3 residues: CASSPTYGNTIYF. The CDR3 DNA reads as TGCGCCAGCAGCCCCACCTATGGAAACACCATATATTTT.